This TCR beta chain derives from a study of T cells in Graves' hyperthyroidism and ophthalmopathy. On the study more broadly: Peripheral blood samples were taken at initial diagnosis, prior to any treatment.

Newly diagnosed patients aged 18 to 65 had hyperthyroidism of under 2 months' duration. Study-level results: A model of 13 V-J features distinguished ophthalmopathy from stable hyperthyroidism. Ophthalmopathy, as predicted by the model, came a median around 7 months after the prediction.

This clonotype was found many times. Its antigen remains unknown. RNA transcripts served as the template for amplifying TCR beta CDR3 regions. First-round RT-PCR with HTBI primers amplified the TCR CDR3 region. Each CDR3 protein is one row after TCRdb ran MiXCR on the multiplex PCR reads. The table includes fewer than 350,000 distinct CDR3 sequences, roughly 13% detected once. Germline assignment: CDR1 MNHNS and CDR2 SASEGT. The CDR3 runs to 16 residues. V gave up 6 bases and J gave up 2 bases, with 18 bases separating them. Sequenced: blood. This chain uses TRBV6-1 with TRBJ2-3; D not resolved. This receptor was obtained from a woman in her forties with Graves' hyperthyroidism. Here the CDR3 DNA reads TGTGCCAGCAGGGATAGAAGTGTCTTCCTCACAGATACGCAGTATTTT. Encoded protein: CASRDRSVFLTDTQYF.